Sequencing of this T cell receptor (beta chain) was carried out in a study of cytomegalovirus exposure and HLA in healthy donors. Study-wide findings and caveats: The study carried out a later analysis of TCR beta sequences. It associated roughly 17,000 of them with specific HLA alleles at a false discovery rate of 0.05.

PCR used 60 Vbeta primers and 13 Jbeta primers. The method was immunoSEQ multiplex PCR; TCRdb's version includes in-frame clones alone and lacks a portion of them. The table includes more than 65,000 clones, 65% to 70% detected once. In regard to this clone: The antigen is unknown.

This cohort consisted of healthy bone marrow donors. This TCR was sampled from a woman aged 45-59 years in good health and CMV-seropositive. The sample comprised PBMCs.

CDR3 loop: CASSEVLGLAGGTDTQYF. As DNA, the CDR3 is TGTGCCAGCAGTGAAGTATTAGGCCTAGCGGGGGGCACAGATACGCAGTATTTT. The chain is built from TRBV6-1 and TRBJ2-3; TRBD2 matches at 10 bases. With 1 base clipped from V and 1 base from J, the junction kept 8 bases outside the gene matches. The CDR3 sequence is 18 residues long. CDR1 is MNHNS, CDR2 SASEGT, per germline.